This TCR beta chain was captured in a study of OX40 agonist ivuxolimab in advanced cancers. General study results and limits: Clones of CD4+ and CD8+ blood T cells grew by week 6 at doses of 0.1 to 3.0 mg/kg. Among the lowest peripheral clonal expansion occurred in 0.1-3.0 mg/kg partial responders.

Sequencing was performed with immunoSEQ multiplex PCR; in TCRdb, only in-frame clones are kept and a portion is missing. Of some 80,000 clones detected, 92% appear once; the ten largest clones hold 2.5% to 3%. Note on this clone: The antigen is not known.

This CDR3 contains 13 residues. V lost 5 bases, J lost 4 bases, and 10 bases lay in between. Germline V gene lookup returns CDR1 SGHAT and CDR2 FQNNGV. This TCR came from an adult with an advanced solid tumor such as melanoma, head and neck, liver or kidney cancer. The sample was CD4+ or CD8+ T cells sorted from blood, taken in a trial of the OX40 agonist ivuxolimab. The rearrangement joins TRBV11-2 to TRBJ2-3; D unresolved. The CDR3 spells CASSGQDSDTQYF. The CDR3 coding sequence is TGTGCCAGCAGCGGGCAGGATTCAGATACGCAGTATTTT.